The clone carrying this T cell receptor beta chain was seen just once. The source of the sample is a study of cytomegalovirus exposure and HLA in healthy donors. This CDR3 comprises 14 residues. The germline V gene has CDR1 SGHRS and CDR2 YFSETQ. V lost 2 bases to trimming and J lost 3 bases, with 8 bases between them. The PCR was carried out with 60 Vbeta primers and 13 Jbeta primers. The method was immunoSEQ multiplex PCR; TCRdb's version includes in-frame clones alone and lacks a portion of them. The profile shows approximately 110,000 clones, 82% of them singletons. The receptor was isolated from a woman under 30 in good health and CMV-seronegative. Sequenced sample: PBMCs. V usage is TRBV5-1 and J usage is TRBJ2-2; possibly TRBD1 for D (6 bases). The CDR3 DNA is TGCGCCAGCAGCTTACCAGGGGACACCGGGGAGCTGTTTTTT. Translated, it gives CASSLPGDTGELFF.